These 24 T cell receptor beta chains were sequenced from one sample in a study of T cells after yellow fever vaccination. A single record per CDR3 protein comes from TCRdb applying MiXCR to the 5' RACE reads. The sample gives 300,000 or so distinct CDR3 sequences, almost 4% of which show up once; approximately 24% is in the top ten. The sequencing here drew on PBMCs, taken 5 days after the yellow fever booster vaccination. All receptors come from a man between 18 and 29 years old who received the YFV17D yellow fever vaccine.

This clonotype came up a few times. The CDR3 region has the DNA TGCGCCAGCCACGGGACAGGGGGTTTGGCTCGAGGCTACACCTTC. It is translated as CASHGTGGLARGYTF. The genes are TRBV4-1 and TRBJ1-2; TRBD1 aligns across 11 bases. Germline assignment: CDR1 MGHRA and CDR2 YSYEKL. With 8 bases clipped from V and 8 bases from J, the junction kept 13 bases outside the gene matches. The CDR3 runs 15 residues.

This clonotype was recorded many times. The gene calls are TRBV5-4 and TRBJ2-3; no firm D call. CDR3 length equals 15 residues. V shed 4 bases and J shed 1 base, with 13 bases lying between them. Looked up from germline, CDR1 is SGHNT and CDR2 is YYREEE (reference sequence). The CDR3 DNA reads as TGTGCCAGCAGCCCCCGTTCGTCTGGCACAGATACGCAGTATTTT. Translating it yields CASSPRSSGTDTQYF.

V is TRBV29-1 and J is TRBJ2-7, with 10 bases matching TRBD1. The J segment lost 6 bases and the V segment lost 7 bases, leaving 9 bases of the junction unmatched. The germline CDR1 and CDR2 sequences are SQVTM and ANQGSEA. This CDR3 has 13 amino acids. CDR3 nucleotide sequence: TGCAGCGCTGTGACAGGGGGCACGGGCGAGCAGTACTTC. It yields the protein CSAVTGGTGEQYF.

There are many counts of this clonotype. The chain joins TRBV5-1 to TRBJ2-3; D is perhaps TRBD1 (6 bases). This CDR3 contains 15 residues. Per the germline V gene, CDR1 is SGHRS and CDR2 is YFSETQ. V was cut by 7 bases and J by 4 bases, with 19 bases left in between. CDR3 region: CASGSGAVGPDTQYF. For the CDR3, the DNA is TGCGCCAGCGGGTCAGGGGCCGTTGGCCCAGATACGCAGTATTTT.

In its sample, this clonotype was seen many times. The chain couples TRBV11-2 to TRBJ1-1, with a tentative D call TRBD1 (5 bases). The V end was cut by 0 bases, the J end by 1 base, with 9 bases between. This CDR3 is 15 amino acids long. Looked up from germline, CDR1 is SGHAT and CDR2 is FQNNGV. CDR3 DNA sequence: TGTGCCAGCAGCTTAGACCTCACAGGGAACACTGAAGCTTTCTTT. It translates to CASSLDLTGNTEAFF.

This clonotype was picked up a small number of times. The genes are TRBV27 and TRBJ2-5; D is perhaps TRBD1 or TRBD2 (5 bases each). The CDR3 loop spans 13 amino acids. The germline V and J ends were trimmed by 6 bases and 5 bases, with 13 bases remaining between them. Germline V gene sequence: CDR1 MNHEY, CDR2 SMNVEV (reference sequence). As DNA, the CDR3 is TGTGCCAGCAGGGGGGTGGGCGAGGAGACCCAGTACTTC. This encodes CASRGVGEETQYF.

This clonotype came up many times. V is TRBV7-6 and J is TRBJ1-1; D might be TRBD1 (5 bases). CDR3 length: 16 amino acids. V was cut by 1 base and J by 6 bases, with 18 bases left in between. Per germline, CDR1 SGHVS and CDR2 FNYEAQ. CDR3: CASSLGGPGRGAEAFF. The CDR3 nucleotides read TGTGCCAGCAGCTTAGGAGGGCCAGGGAGAGGAGCTGAAGCTTTCTTT.

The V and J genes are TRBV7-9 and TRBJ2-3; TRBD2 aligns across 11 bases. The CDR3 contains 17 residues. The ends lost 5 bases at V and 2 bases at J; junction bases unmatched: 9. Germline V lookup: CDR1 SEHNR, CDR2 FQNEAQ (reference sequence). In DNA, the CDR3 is TGTGCCAGCAGCATAGATGGGACTAGCGGACACACAGATACGCAGTATTTT. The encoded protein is CASSIDGTSGHTDTQYF.

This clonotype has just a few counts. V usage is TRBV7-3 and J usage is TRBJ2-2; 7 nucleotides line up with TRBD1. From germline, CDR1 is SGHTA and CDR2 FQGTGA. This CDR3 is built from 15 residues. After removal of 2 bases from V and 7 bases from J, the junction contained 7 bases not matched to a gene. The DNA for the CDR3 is TGTGCCAGCAGCTTATTCGGGACAGAAGACGGGGAGCTGTTTTTT. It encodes CASSLFGTEDGELFF.

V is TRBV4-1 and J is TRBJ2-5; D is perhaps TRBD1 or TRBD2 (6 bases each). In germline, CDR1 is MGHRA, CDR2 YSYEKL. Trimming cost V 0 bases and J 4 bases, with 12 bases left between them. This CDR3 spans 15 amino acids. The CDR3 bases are TGCGCCAGCAGCCAAGATCTGAGGGGGGTAGAGACCCAGTACTTC. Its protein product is CASSQDLRGVETQYF.

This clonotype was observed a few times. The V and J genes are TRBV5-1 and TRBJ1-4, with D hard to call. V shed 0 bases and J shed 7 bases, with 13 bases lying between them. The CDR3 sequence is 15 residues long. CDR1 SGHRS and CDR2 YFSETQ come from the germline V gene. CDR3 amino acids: CASSLGGTKGEKLFF. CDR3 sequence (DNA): TGCGCCAGCAGCTTGGGAGGAACGAAGGGTGAAAAACTGTTTTTT.

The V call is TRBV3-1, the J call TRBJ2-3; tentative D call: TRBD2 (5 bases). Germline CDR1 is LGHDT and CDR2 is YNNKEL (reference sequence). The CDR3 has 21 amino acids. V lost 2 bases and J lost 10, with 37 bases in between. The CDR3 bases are TGTGCCAGCAGCCAATGGTTGCCGACCCTCCTTTCGATCTGGACTCTAAATCCGCAGTATTTT. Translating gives CASSQWLPTLLSIWTLNPQYF.

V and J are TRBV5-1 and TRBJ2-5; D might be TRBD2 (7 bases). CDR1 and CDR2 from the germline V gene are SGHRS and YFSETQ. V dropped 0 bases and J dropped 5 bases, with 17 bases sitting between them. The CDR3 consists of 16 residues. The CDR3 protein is CASSLAERGARETQYF. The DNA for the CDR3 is TGCGCCAGCAGCTTGGCCGAACGGGGGGCTCGGGAGACCCAGTACTTC.

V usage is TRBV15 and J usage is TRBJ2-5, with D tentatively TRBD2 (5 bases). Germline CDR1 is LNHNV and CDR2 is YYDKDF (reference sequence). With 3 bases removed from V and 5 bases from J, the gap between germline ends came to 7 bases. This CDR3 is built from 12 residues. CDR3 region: CATSRTGETQYF. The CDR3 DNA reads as TGTGCCACCAGCAGGACGGGGGAGACCCAGTACTTC.

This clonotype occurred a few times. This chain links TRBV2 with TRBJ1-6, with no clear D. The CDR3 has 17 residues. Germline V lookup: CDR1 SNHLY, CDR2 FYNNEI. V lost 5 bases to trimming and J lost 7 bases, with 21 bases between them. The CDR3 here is CASSLRHTVGWNSPLHF. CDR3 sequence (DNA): TGTGCCAGCAGTCTGCGCCATACTGTCGGCTGGAATTCACCCCTCCACTTT. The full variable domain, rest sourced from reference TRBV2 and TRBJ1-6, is EPEVTQTPSHQVTQMGQEVILRCVPISNHLYFYWYRQILGQKVEFLVSFYNNEISEKSEIFDDQFSVERPDGSNFTLKIRSTKLEDSAMYFCASSLRHTVGWNSPLHFGNGTRLTVT.

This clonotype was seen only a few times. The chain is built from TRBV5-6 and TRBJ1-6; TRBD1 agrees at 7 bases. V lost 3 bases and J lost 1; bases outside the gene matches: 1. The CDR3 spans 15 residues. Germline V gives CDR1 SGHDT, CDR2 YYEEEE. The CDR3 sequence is CASSSDRSYNSPLHF. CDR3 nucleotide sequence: TGTGCCAGCAGCTCGGACAGGTCCTATAATTCACCCCTCCACTTT.

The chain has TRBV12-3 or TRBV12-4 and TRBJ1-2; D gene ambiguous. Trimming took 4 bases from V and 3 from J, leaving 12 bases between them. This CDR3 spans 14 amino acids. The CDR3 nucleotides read TGTGCCAGCAGTTCGATGGGAGCTTACTATGGCTACACCTTC. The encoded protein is CASSSMGAYYGYTF.

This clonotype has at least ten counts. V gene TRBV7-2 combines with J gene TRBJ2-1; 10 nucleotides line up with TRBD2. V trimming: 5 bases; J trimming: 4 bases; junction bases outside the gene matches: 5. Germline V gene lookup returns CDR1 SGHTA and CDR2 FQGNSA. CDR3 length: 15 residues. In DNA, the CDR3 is TGTGCCAGCAGCCTGGGGACTAGCGTGTACAATGAGCAGTTCTTC. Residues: CASSLGTSVYNEQFF.

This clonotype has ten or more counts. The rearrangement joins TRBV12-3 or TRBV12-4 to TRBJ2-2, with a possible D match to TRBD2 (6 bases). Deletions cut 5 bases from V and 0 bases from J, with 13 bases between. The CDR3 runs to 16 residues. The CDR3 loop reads CASSPHGLPNTGELFF. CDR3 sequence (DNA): TGTGCCAGCAGTCCACACGGACTACCGAACACCGGGGAGCTGTTTTTT.

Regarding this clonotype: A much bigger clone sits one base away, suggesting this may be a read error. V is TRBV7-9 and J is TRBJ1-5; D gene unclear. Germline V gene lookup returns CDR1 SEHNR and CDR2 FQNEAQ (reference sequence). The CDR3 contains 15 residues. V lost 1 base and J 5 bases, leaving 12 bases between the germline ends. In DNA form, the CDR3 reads TGTGCCAGCAGCTTAGGCGGACGGCCGTATCAGCCCCAGCATTTT. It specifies CASSLGGRPYQPQHF.

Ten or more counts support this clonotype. CDR3 in amino acids: CSVEHTGQGTDTQYF. The CDR3 coding sequence is TGCAGCGTTGAGCACACCGGCCAGGGGACAGATACGCAGTATTTT. This chain links TRBV29-1 with TRBJ2-3, with a tentative D call TRBD1 (6 bases). This CDR3 is 15 amino acids long. Germline loops: CDR1 SQVTM, CDR2 ANQGSEA. V lost 3 bases to trimming and J lost 3 bases, with 16 bases between them.

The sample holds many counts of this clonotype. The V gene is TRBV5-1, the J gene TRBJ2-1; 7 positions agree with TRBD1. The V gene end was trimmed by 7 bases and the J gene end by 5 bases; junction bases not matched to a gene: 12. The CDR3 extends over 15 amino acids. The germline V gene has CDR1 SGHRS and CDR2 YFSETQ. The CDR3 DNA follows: TGCGCCAGCGGTGCGCGTTCTGACAGGGACAATGAGCAGTTCTTC. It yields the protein CASGARSDRDNEQFF.

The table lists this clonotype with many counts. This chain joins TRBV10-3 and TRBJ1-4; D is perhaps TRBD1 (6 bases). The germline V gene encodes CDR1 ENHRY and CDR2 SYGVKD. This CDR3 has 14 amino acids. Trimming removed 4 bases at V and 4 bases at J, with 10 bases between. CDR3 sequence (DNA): TGTGCCATCAGTGTTCGACAGGATAATGAAAAACTGTTTTTT. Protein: CAISVRQDNEKLFF.

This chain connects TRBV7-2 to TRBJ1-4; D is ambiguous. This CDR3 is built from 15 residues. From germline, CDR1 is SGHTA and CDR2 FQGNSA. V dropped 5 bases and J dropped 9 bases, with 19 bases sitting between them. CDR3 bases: TGTGCCAGCAGCGCCGAGGCGGTCCGCGGAAAAAAACTGTTTTTT. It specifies CASSAEAVRGKKLFF. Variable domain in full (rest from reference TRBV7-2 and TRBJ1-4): GAGVSQSPSNKVTEKGKDVELRCDPISGHTALYWYRQSLGQGLEFLIYFQGNSAPDKSGLPSDRFSAERTGGSVSTLTIQRTQQEDSAVYLCASSAEAVRGKKLFFGSGTQLSVL.